This T cell receptor (beta chain) was sequenced in a study of spatial heterogeneity in lung cancer. This clonotype has ten or more counts. The target antigen is unknown. As to time point: sample taken at primary tumor resection. Findings of the study overall: Expanded intratumoral alpha and beta TCR counts tracked tumor mutation counts.

The CDR3 length is 15 residues. Germline values: CDR1 MNHEY, CDR2 SVGEGT. V lost 6 bases, J lost 3 bases, and 12 bases lay in between. One entry per CDR3 protein results from TCRdb running MiXCR on the 5' RACE reads. The sample lists 5,500 to 8,500 distinct CDR3 sequences, less than 3.5% occurring once. The chain links TRBV6-2 or TRBV6-3 to TRBJ2-6; D ambiguous. The origin of this receptor is a male donor with early-stage non-small cell lung cancer. This sample comprised lung tumor tissue, obtained at surgery. CDR3 sequence reads: CASSLLTDGANVLTF. The DNA of the CDR3 is TGTGCCAGCAGCCTACTGACTGATGGGGCCAACGTCCTGACTTTC.